A single sample gave rise to the 23 T cell receptor beta chains below, sequenced in a study of T cell repertoires in cytomegalovirus infection. TCRdb re-called the reads through MiXCR, storing one row per CDR3 protein. The sample holds approximately 320,000 distinct CDR3 sequences, 9.5% seen once. Source material: PBMCs. These receptors were taken from a human donor in good health (CMV status not recorded). Some clones in this sample may be carry-over from other donors' samples.

This clonotype was seen ten or more times. V is TRBV7-9 and J is TRBJ2-3, with D hard to call. The CDR3 contains 16 residues. V shed 1 base and J shed 2 bases, with 13 bases lying between them. Per the germline V gene, CDR1 is SEHNR and CDR2 is FQNEAQ (reference sequence). The CDR3 protein is CASSLDARPNTDTQYF. The CDR3 bases are TGTGCCAGCAGCTTAGATGCGCGACCCAACACAGATACGCAGTATTTT. The entire variable domain, with the rest obtained from reference TRBV7-9 and TRBJ2-3, is as follows: DTGVSQNPRHKITKRGQNVTFRCDPISEHNRLYWYRQTLGQGPEFLTYFQNEAQLEKSRLLSDRFSAERPKGSFSTLEIQRTEQGDSAMYLCASSLDARPNTDTQYFGPGTRLTVL.

The table lists this clonotype with a few counts. The chain recombines TRBV20-1 with TRBJ2-5; possible D gene TRBD2, 5 bases. The CDR3 totals 13 residues. V shed 3 bases and J shed 6 bases, with 14 bases lying between them. Germline assignment: CDR1 DFQATT and CDR2 SNEGSKA (reference sequence). The CDR3 region has the DNA TGCAGTGCTAGCGGCTCGGGGTGGAAGACCCAGTACTTC. Translated: CSASGSGWKTQYF.

This clonotype was detected ten times or more. This chain joins TRBV7-2 and TRBJ2-4, with D tentatively TRBD1 or TRBD2 (6 bases each). The CDR3 contains 15 residues. Trimming took 2 bases from V and 8 from J, leaving 16 bases between them. Per germline, CDR1 SGHTA and CDR2 FQGNSA. The CDR3 nucleotides are TGTGCCAGCAGCTTACGGAAACAGGGAGGATACATTCAGTACTTC. Its protein product is CASSLRKQGGYIQYF.

A few counts support this clonotype. The chain combines TRBV5-4 with TRBJ2-7; weak D call: TRBD1 (6 bases). The CDR3 sequence is 14 residues long. V was clipped by 2 bases and J by 2 bases, with 11 bases between them. The V gene's germline CDR1 is SGHNT and CDR2 YYREEE (reference sequence). CDR3 DNA: TGTGCCAGCAGCTTTGGCAGGGGACCCTACGAGCAGTACTTC. This encodes CASSFGRGPYEQYF.

This clonotype was found a few times. J is TRBJ1-1 and V is TRBV7-3; 7 bases map to TRBD1. The ends lost 5 bases at V and 0 bases at J; junction bases unmatched: 9. CDR1 is SGHTA, CDR2 FQGTGA, per germline. The CDR3 contains 16 residues. Written as DNA, the CDR3 is TGTGCCAGCAGCGCTAGGGGGGACAGATTGAACACTGAAGCTTTCTTT. Its protein is CASSARGDRLNTEAFF.

The table lists this clonotype with many counts. This chain connects TRBV11-2 to TRBJ1-6; the D is unclear. CDR3 length: 14 residues. Trimming shortened V by 7 bases and J by 10 bases, and 17 bases separated the two germline ends. Germline CDR1 reads SGHAT; CDR2 reads FQNNGV. The CDR3 region is CASTPARGLSPLHF. Here the CDR3 DNA reads TGTGCCAGCACCCCGGCTCGGGGTCTATCACCCCTCCACTTT.

This clonotype was counted at least ten times. This rearrangement joins TRBV7-3 to TRBJ2-5; 7 bases are shared with TRBD1. The CDR3 contains 14 residues. Trimming cost V 2 bases and J 2 bases; bases outside gene matches: 2. Germline V gives CDR1 SGHTA, CDR2 FQGTGA. The DNA of the CDR3 is TGTGCCAGCAGCTTAGGGGGACAGCAAGAGACCCAGTACTTC. Its protein product is CASSLGGQQETQYF.

This clonotype was counted many times. The chain couples TRBV7-2 to TRBJ2-3, with no clear D. From germline, CDR1 is SGHTA and CDR2 FQGNSA. V dropped 4 bases and J dropped 3 bases, with 14 bases sitting between them. This CDR3 is built from 15 residues. For the CDR3, the DNA is TGTGCCAGCAGCTCTAGTATACCGATAACAGATACGCAGTATTTT. Translating gives CASSSSIPITDTQYF.

This clonotype was counted a few times. The gene calls are TRBV19 and TRBJ2-1; 7 bases align to TRBD1. V lost 3 bases and J lost 1; bases outside the gene matches: 3. The CDR3 runs to 15 residues. Looked up from germline, CDR1 is LNHDA and CDR2 is SQIVND (reference sequence). In DNA, the CDR3 is TGTGCCAGTAGTATTACAGGGGCGTCCTACAATGAGCAGTTCTTC. Translating gives CASSITGASYNEQFF.

A remark on this clonotype: At one end, the junction sequence differs from germline, possibly due to a read error. The chain carries TRBV7-9 and TRBJ2-5; weak D call: TRBD2 (6 bases). The CDR3 sequence is 13 residues long. CDR1 and CDR2 from the germline V gene are SEHNR and FQNEAQ (reference sequence). The DNA for the CDR3 is TGTGGCAGCAGCCGGGGGTCCCAAGAGACCCAGTACTTC. Its translation is CGSSRGSQETQYF.

This chain joins TRBV5-6 and TRBJ1-2; 10 bases are a match to TRBD1. The CDR3 sequence is 19 residues long. CDR1 is SGHDT and CDR2 is YYEEEE in the germline V gene. V lost 0 bases to trimming and J lost 8 bases; unmatched junction nucleotides: 19. The CDR3 reads CASSLVAIPGQGSLGGYTF. For the CDR3, the DNA is TGTGCCAGCAGCTTGGTGGCGATACCGGGACAGGGGAGTCTCGGAGGCTACACCTTC.

There are a few counts of this clonotype. J is TRBJ1-3 and V is TRBV12-3 or TRBV12-4; D is unresolved. This CDR3 comprises 14 residues. V gave up 0 bases and J gave up 5 bases, with 8 bases separating them. CDR3 amino acids: CASSLADLRNTIYF. The CDR3, as DNA: TGTGCCAGCAGTTTAGCCGACCTACGAAACACCATATATTTT.

This chain uses TRBV20-1 with TRBJ1-1; 8 bases are a match to TRBD1. V dropped 1 base and J dropped 5; count of bases not matched to a gene: 3. The germline V gene has CDR1 DFQATT and CDR2 SNEGSKA (reference sequence). This CDR3 contains 13 residues. CDR3 region: CSARGQGRTEAFF. The CDR3 bases are TGCAGTGCTAGAGGACAGGGGCGTACTGAAGCTTTCTTT.

In this sample, this clonotype turned up many times. The chain carries TRBV12-3 or TRBV12-4 and TRBJ2-2; either TRBD1 or TRBD2 may supply D (7 bases each). CDR3 length: 15 residues. V was clipped by 3 bases and J by 4 bases, with 12 bases between them. In DNA, the CDR3 is TGTGCCAGCAGTTTCCAGGGGGGGGGCACCGGGGAGCTGTTTTTT. Its translation: CASSFQGGGTGELFF.

Many counts were recorded for this clonotype. This chain joins TRBV7-9 and TRBJ1-2, with D possibly TRBD1 on 6 matching bases. The CDR3 sequence is 16 residues long. The V and J ends lost 4 bases and 2 bases respectively, with 17 bases between them. Per the germline V gene, CDR1 is SEHNR and CDR2 is FQNEAQ (reference sequence). The chain's CDR3 is CASSYPTGGANYGYTF. The CDR3, as DNA: TGTGCCAGCAGCTACCCGACGGGGGGGGCAAACTATGGCTACACCTTC.

This clonotype was counted many times. The chain combines TRBV7-2 with TRBJ1-1; D is undetermined. Germline assignment: CDR1 SGHTA and CDR2 FQGNSA. The CDR3 has 14 residues. V lost 6 bases and J lost 0, with 11 bases in between. For the CDR3, the DNA is TGTGCCAGCAGTCCCCAAAGAATGAACACTGAAGCTTTCTTT. It specifies CASSPQRMNTEAFF.

This clonotype appeared a few times. J is TRBJ2-7 and V is TRBV20-1; the D gene is possibly TRBD1 (5 bases). The germline CDR1 and CDR2 sequences are DFQATT and SNEGSKA (reference sequence). V was cut by 6 bases and J by 0 bases, with 15 bases left in between. This CDR3 is 14 amino acids long. CDR3 protein: CSALKAGASYEQYF. The CDR3 DNA reads as TGCAGTGCCCTAAAGGCTGGGGCCTCCTACGAGCAGTACTTC.

This clonotype has more than one count but fewer than ten. J is TRBJ2-5 and V is TRBV19, with D perhaps being TRBD1 or TRBD2 (5 bases each). Germline loops: CDR1 LNHDA, CDR2 SQIVND (reference sequence). CDR3 length: 13 amino acids. V lost 7 bases, J lost 2 bases, and 11 bases lay in between. The CDR3: CASKGRQQETQYF. Here the CDR3 DNA reads TGTGCCAGTAAGGGACGGCAACAAGAGACCCAGTACTTC.

In its sample, this clonotype was seen many times. The chain uses TRBV7-2 and TRBJ1-1, with no clear D. CDR1 is SGHTA, CDR2 FQGNSA, per germline. V lost 3 bases, J lost 1 base, and 12 bases lay in between. This CDR3 has 15 amino acids. The CDR3 nucleotides read TGTGCCAGCAGCTTCCATTTAACGGGGAACACTGAAGCTTTCTTT. It is translated as CASSFHLTGNTEAFF.

This clonotype was seen ten or more times. This chain joins TRBV7-2 and TRBJ2-6, with no clear D. CDR1 and CDR2 (germline): SGHTA, FQGNSA. CDR3 length: 16 amino acids. The germline V and J ends were trimmed by 1 base and 1 base, with 8 bases remaining between them. The DNA for the CDR3 is TGTGCCAGCAGCTTAGGGGCCGTGTCTGGGGCCAACGTCCTGACTTTC. It specifies CASSLGAVSGANVLTF.

The chain uses TRBV7-3 and TRBJ2-1; TRBD1 matches 8 bases. This CDR3 is built from 16 residues. Germline V CDR1 and CDR2: SGHTA, FQGTGA. J was trimmed by 0 bases and V by 5 bases; bases with no gene match: 6. The CDR3: CASSPRGRGSYNEQFF. CDR3 nucleotides: TGTGCCAGCAGCCCCAGGGGGCGGGGCTCCTACAATGAGCAGTTCTTC.

V gene TRBV7-2 combines with J gene TRBJ2-5; 8 positions agree with TRBD2. CDR3 length: 15 amino acids. Germline V gene data show CDR1 as SGHTA and CDR2 as FQGNSA. V was pared by 1 base and J by 3 bases, with 4 bases of the junction left unmatched. In DNA form, the CDR3 reads TGTGCCAGCAGCTTAGTAGCGGGGCCTAAAGAGACCCAGTACTTC. Its protein is CASSLVAGPKETQYF.

The chain combines TRBV2 with TRBJ2-6; no reliable D call. The CDR3 sequence is 12 residues long. The V and J ends lost 7 bases and 1 base respectively, with 2 bases between them. CDR1 and CDR2 from the germline V gene are SNHLY and FYNNEI. CDR3 nucleotides: TGTGCCAGCATATCTGGGGCCAACGTCCTGACTTTC. It specifies CASISGANVLTF.